This entry describes one T cell receptor beta chain. This entry comes from a study of blood T cell repertoires in COVID-19. As for the study in general: The analysed material was cDNA or gDNA that came from T cells, B-cell-depleted T cells, or PBMCs.

In the original processing: Quantification of nucleated cells was approximated via reference gene primer amplification. TCRdb keeps only in-frame clones here, not all; method: immunoSEQ multiplex PCR. Clone size and V and J calls were adopted from that table, with D and trimming inferred from the DNA. The table shows about 250,000 clones, with about 87% occurring only once. With 2 bases clipped from V and 3 bases from J, the junction kept 16 bases outside the gene matches. CDR1 is SGHDN and CDR2 is FVKESK in the germline V gene. The CDR3 totals 21 residues. Recovered status in Cohort 3 required two negative PCRs, clearance, or symptom resolution.

The sample consisted of PBMCs or T cells enriched from blood (not recorded which). The receptor comes from a woman between 50 and 59 years old who had recovered from COVID-19. The rearrangement links TRBV14 to TRBJ2-2, with 12 bases lining up with TRBD2. CDR3 DNA: TGTGCCAGCAGCCAATCTAAATCGGCTAGCGGGAGGGCCGTGGACACCGGGGAGCTGTTTTTT. As protein: CASSQSKSASGRAVDTGELFF.